This TCR beta chain was captured by sequencing in a study of blood T cell repertoires in COVID-19. Overall study: The study drew acute and convalescent COVID-19 samples from the United States, Italy and Spain.

Profiling relied on immunoSEQ multiplex PCR, and the TCRdb table lists in-frame clones only, not all of them. The data hold 200,000 or so clones, with about 87% observed a single time. CDR1 is LNHNV, CDR2 YYDKDF, per germline (reference sequence). V lost 2 bases and J lost 4; bases outside the gene matches: 10. CDR3 length: 17 residues. Assignment of participants to cohorts was predicated upon participant-reported clinical history. This clone appeared once. The V call is TRBV15, the J call TRBJ1-3; 8 bases fit TRBD1. This receptor was identified in a woman in her 30s who had recovered from COVID-19. The sequenced sample was PBMCs or T cells enriched from blood (not recorded which). The CDR3 DNA reads as TGTGCCACCAGCAGAAACTCCGGACAGGGAATAGGAAACACCATATATTTT. It specifies CATSRNSGQGIGNTIYF.